This entry lists 21 T cell receptor beta chains sequenced from one sample in a study of blood T cell repertoires in COVID-19. Produced via immunoSEQ multiplex PCR; TCRdb's table is partial and in-frame only. The sample records some 110,000 clones, roughly nine tenths being singletons. Sequenced sample: peripheral blood. Every receptor here comes from a man aged 35-49 years with acute or convalescent COVID-19.

This chain uses TRBV5-5 with TRBJ2-1, with unresolved D. Trimming took 5 bases from V and 6 from J, leaving 12 bases between them. Germline loops: CDR1 SGHKS, CDR2 YYEKEE (reference sequence). The CDR3 covers 13 residues. This CDR3 reads CASSFLRGNEQFF. As DNA, the CDR3 is TGTGCCAGCAGTTTCCTTCGAGGCAATGAGCAGTTCTTC.

The chain has TRBV19 and TRBJ2-3, with 8 nucleotides matching TRBD2. The length of the CDR3 is 14 residues. With V trimmed by 6 bases and J by 2 bases, 4 bases remained unmatched. Looked up from germline, CDR1 is LNHDA and CDR2 is SQIVND (reference sequence). This CDR3 reads CASRPGGITDTQYF. CDR3 sequence (DNA): TGTGCCAGTAGACCGGGAGGGATCACAGATACGCAGTATTTT.

J is TRBJ1-4 and V is TRBV18; D is undetermined. V was pared by 3 bases and J by 1 base, with 9 bases between. This CDR3 contains 15 residues. Germline lookup yields CDR1 KGHSH and CDR2 LQKENI. CDR3 region: CASSPSVQTNEKLFF. As DNA, the CDR3 is TGTGCCAGCTCACCGTCCGTACAAACTAATGAAAAACTGTTTTTT.

The chain is built from TRBV5-5 and TRBJ1-5; TRBD1 is a possible D gene (6 bases). Per the germline V gene, CDR1 is SGHKS and CDR2 is YYEKEE (reference sequence). The CDR3 is made up of 14 amino acids. The V and J ends lost 4 bases and 7 bases respectively, with 15 bases between them. The CDR3, as DNA: TGTGCCAGCAGCCCGGACAGCCAAGGGCAGCCCCAGCATTTT. It specifies CASSPDSQGQPQHF.

The rearrangement uses TRBV7-8 and TRBJ2-1; 8 nucleotides agree with TRBD1. V lost 4 bases and J lost 7; bases outside the gene matches: 12. Germline V gene lookup returns CDR1 SGHVS and CDR2 FQNEAQ. The CDR3 extends over 16 amino acids. CDR3 region: CASSSPTGGRNNEQFF. The CDR3 DNA reads as TGTGCCAGCAGCTCTCCCACAGGGGGGAGAAATAATGAGCAGTTCTTC.

The chain couples TRBV19 to TRBJ2-7; 7 bases agree with TRBD1. The CDR3 is 13 residues long. Germline assignment: CDR1 LNHDA and CDR2 SQIVND (reference sequence). Trimming took 4 bases from V and 2 from J; bases not matched to a gene: 2. CDR3 loop: CASSNGQAYEQYF. Written as DNA, the CDR3 is TGTGCCAGTAGTAACGGACAGGCCTACGAGCAGTACTTC.

This clone was recorded once. The J gene is TRBJ2-3, the V gene TRBV19, with D possibly matching TRBD1 (6 bases). The germline V and J ends were trimmed by 5 bases and 0 bases, with 15 bases remaining between them. CDR1 and CDR2 (germline): LNHDA, SQIVND (reference sequence). This CDR3 is built from 16 residues. The CDR3 DNA reads TGTGCCAGTAGTTCCTGGACAGAGAGTAGCACAGATACGCAGTATTTT. This encodes CASSSWTESSTDTQYF.

This CDR3 reads CASSPRDGETQYF. CDR3 DNA: TGTGCCAGTAGTCCCAGGGATGGGGAGACCCAGTACTTC. V and J are TRBV19 and TRBJ2-5, with D tentatively TRBD1 (5 bases). From germline, CDR1 is LNHDA and CDR2 SQIVND (reference sequence). V was pared by 5 bases and J by 5 bases, with 12 bases between. The CDR3 runs to 13 residues.

The chain has TRBV6-1 and TRBJ2-7; 10 nucleotides agree with TRBD2. Germline CDR1 is MNHNS and CDR2 is SASEGT. With 4 bases clipped from V and 4 bases from J, the junction kept 10 bases outside the gene matches. This CDR3 is 16 amino acids long. CDR3 protein: CASSAQVPSGSYEQYF. Here the CDR3 DNA reads TGTGCCAGCAGTGCCCAAGTGCCTAGCGGGAGTTACGAGCAGTACTTC.

This clone was counted between two and nine times. The J gene is TRBJ2-1, the V gene TRBV3-1 (or the pseudogene TRBV3-2); 8 bases line up with TRBD1. CDR1 is LGHDT, CDR2 YNNKEL, per germline (reference sequence). CDR3 length: 13 amino acids. J gave up 14 bases and V 2 bases, and 8 bases lay outside the gene matches. CDR3 in DNA: TGTGCCAGCAGCCAATCGCCCCCGACAGGGGAGTTCTTC. This encodes CASSQSPPTGEFF.

In its sample, this clone was seen once. The V and J genes are TRBV5-6 and TRBJ2-7, with D possibly matching TRBD2 (5 bases). CDR1 SGHDT and CDR2 YYEEEE come from the germline V gene. Trimming pared 2 bases from V and 3 bases from J, leaving 15 bases between. This CDR3 comprises 15 residues. The CDR3 nucleotides read TGTGCCAGCAGCTTCCCGGACTCGTCCTACTACGAGCAGTACTTC. Its protein product is CASSFPDSSYYEQYF.

The chain has TRBV20-1 and TRBJ1-2, with TRBD1 as a possible D gene (6 bases). V was pared by 3 bases and J by 6 bases, with 11 bases between. This CDR3 has 12 amino acids. CDR1 DFQATT and CDR2 SNEGSKA come from the germline V gene (reference sequence). CDR3 sequence (DNA): TGCAGTGCTAGTAACAGGGTACATGGCTACACCTTC. Its translation: CSASNRVHGYTF.

V gene TRBV9 combines with J gene TRBJ1-2; D may be TRBD1 (5 bases). V was clipped by 1 base and J by 8 bases, with 9 bases between them. CDR1 is SGDLS and CDR2 is YYNGEE in the germline V gene. The CDR3 is 12 residues long. Here the CDR3 reads CASSVKGFGYTF. The CDR3 nucleotides are TGTGCCAGCAGCGTAAAGGGGTTCGGCTACACCTTC.

V is TRBV4-2 and J is TRBJ1-6; D uncertain. Germline V gene data show CDR1 as LGHNA and CDR2 as YNFKEQ. V lost 4 bases, J lost 7 bases, and 11 bases lay in between. The CDR3 covers 14 residues. Here the CDR3 reads CASSPVGGNSPLHF. The CDR3 nucleotides read TGTGCCAGCAGCCCGGTCGGAGGCAATTCACCCCTCCACTTT.

The sample holds one count of this clone. The rearrangement joins TRBV6-5 to TRBJ2-1; D possibly corresponds to TRBD2 (7 bases). CDR1 and CDR2 from the germline V gene are MNHEY and SVGAGI. The CDR3 loop spans 16 amino acids. V was clipped by 0 bases and J by 1 base, with 10 bases between them. The CDR3 sequence is CASSYSGGASYNEQFF. CDR3 nucleotides: TGTGCCAGCAGTTACTCTGGGGGGGCATCCTACAATGAGCAGTTCTTC.

J is TRBJ1-1 and V is TRBV11-2; no reliable D call. V shed 1 base and J shed 1 base, with 7 bases lying between them. Germline loops: CDR1 SGHAT, CDR2 FQNNGV. The CDR3 is 14 amino acids. Here the CDR3 DNA reads TGTGCCAGCAGCTTAGGCCGGGAGAACACTGAAGCTTTCTTT. Translation gives CASSLGRENTEAFF. Supplemented by reference TRBV11-2 and TRBJ1-1, the full variable domain reads EAGVAQSPRYKIIEKRQSVAFWCNPISGHATLYWYQQILGQGPKLLIQFQNNGVVDDSQLPKDRFSAERLKGVDSTLKIQPAKLEDSAVYLCASSLGRENTEAFFGQGTRLTVV.

V and J are TRBV6-6 and TRBJ2-1; TRBD2 might be the D (6 bases). V dropped 0 bases and J dropped 0 bases, with 9 bases sitting between them. CDR3 size: 16 residues. Germline CDR1 is MNHNY and CDR2 is SVGAGI (reference sequence). CDR3 residues: CASSYSAGLSYNEQFF. CDR3 DNA: TGTGCCAGCAGTTACTCGGCGGGACTCTCCTACAATGAGCAGTTCTTC.

V is TRBV4-3 and J is TRBJ1-6, with 8 bases identical to TRBD1. V dropped 0 bases and J dropped 10; count of bases not matched to a gene: 8. CDR1 and CDR2 from the germline V gene are LGHNA and YSLEER. This CDR3 region has 16 residues. CDR3: CASSQEVRQGSSPLHF. In DNA form, the CDR3 reads TGCGCCAGCAGCCAAGAGGTGCGACAGGGGTCGTCACCCCTCCACTTT.

This clone was recorded only once. V usage is TRBV19 and J usage is TRBJ1-5; D is undetermined. This CDR3 has 16 residues. From germline, CDR1 is LNHDA and CDR2 SQIVND (reference sequence). Trimming pared 7 bases from V and 4 bases from J, leaving 20 bases between. CDR3 amino acids: CASTLRSGRENQPQHF. The CDR3 bases are TGTGCCAGTACCCTCAGGAGTGGGAGGGAGAATCAGCCCCAGCATTTT.

The chain carries TRBV20-1 and TRBJ2-1; TRBD2 aligns across 14 bases. V was pared by 3 bases and J by 4 bases, with 11 bases of the junction left unmatched. The length of the CDR3 is 18 residues. CDR1 and CDR2 (germline): DFQATT, SNEGSKA (reference sequence). Here the CDR3 DNA reads TGCAGTGCTAGTAGGGGACTAGCGGGGGCTAGATTTTACAATGAGCAGTTCTTC. This translates into CSASRGLAGARFYNEQFF.

The genes are TRBV19 and TRBJ2-7, with a tentative D call TRBD1 (6 bases). The ends were cut back, 7 bases at V and 2 bases at J, with 18 bases in the middle. The CDR3 length is 15 residues. Germline V gene data show CDR1 as LNHDA and CDR2 as SQIVND (reference sequence). The CDR3 loop is CASIPAGDPPYEQYF. In nucleotides, the CDR3 is TGTGCCAGTATCCCCGCAGGGGACCCTCCCTACGAGCAGTACTTC.